A single sample is the source of the 5 T cell receptor beta chains below, sequenced in a study of beta chain features in type 1 diabetes. Expressed TCRB transcripts were sequenced, since all the RNA that had been isolated was reverse transcribed. Generated by immunoSEQ multiplex PCR, the TCRdb table keeps only in-frame clones and is missing some. The repertoire holds more than 120,000 clones, 10% seen once, with approximately 1.3% in the top ten. Sequenced sample: naive CD4+ T cells from blood. The receptors originated from a man younger than 35 in good health.

This clone was counted between two and nine times. This chain connects TRBV7-3 to TRBJ2-1; a possible D gene is TRBD2 (7 bases). The CDR3 has 16 amino acids. CDR1 and CDR2 from the germline V gene are SGHTA and FQGTGA. V gave up 4 bases and J gave up 2 bases, with 15 bases separating them. As DNA, the CDR3 is TGTGCCAGCAGCTCCGGACGGGGGGCCACCTACAATGAGCAGTTCTTC. It specifies CASSSGRGATYNEQFF.

This clone showed up just a few times. The gene calls are TRBV20-1 and TRBJ1-5; D is unclear. The CDR3 extends over 11 amino acids. Looked up from germline, CDR1 is DFQATT and CDR2 is SNEGSKA (reference sequence). Between the trimmed V and J ends, which lost 6 bases and 6 bases, there was a span of 9 bases. The CDR3 bases are TGCAGTGCCACACCAGGTCAGCCCCAGCATTTT. This sequence encodes CSATPGQPQHF.

This rearrangement joins TRBV5-1 to TRBJ1-4, with 10 bases lining up with TRBD1. The trim removed 4 bases at V and 5 bases at J, leaving 5 bases unmatched. The CDR3 contains 15 residues. CDR1 SGHRS and CDR2 YFSETQ come from the germline V gene. The CDR3 sequence: CASSRPGQGNEKLFF. As DNA, the CDR3 is TGCGCCAGCAGCAGGCCGGGACAGGGGAATGAAAAACTGTTTTTT. The whole variable domain, filled in from reference TRBV5-1 and TRBJ1-4, reads KAGVTQTPRYLIKTRGQQVTLSCSPISGHRSVSWYQQTPGQGLQFLFEYFSETQRNKGNFPGRFSGRQFSNSRSEMNVSTLELGDSALYLCASSRPGQGNEKLFFGSGTQLSVL.

The chain combines TRBV5-4 with TRBJ2-5, with D perhaps TRBD2 (7 bases). The V and J ends lost 0 bases and 2 bases respectively, with 14 bases between them. This CDR3 has 16 amino acids. CDR1 SGHNT and CDR2 YYREEE come from the germline V gene (reference sequence). CDR3 coding DNA: TGTGCCAGCAGCTTGGCGGGGGGCTCCTTTCAAGAGACCCAGTACTTC. This gives the protein CASSLAGGSFQETQYF. Filled out from reference TRBV5-4 and TRBJ2-5, the complete variable domain reads ETGVTQSPTHLIKTRGQQVTLRCSSQSGHNTVSWYQQALGQGPQFIFQYYREEENGRGNFPPRFSGLQFPNYSSELNVNALELDDSALYLCASSLAGGSFQETQYFGPGTRLLVL.

This clone turned up a few times. The V call is TRBV5-1, the J call TRBJ2-6; the D is unclear. The V end lost 0 bases, the J end lost 0 bases, and 7 bases lay between the germline ends. Germline values: CDR1 SGHRS, CDR2 YFSETQ. The CDR3 length is 16 residues. CDR3 nucleotides: TGCGCCAGCAGCTTGGCCCAGGTCTCTGGGGCCAACGTCCTGACTTTC. This translates into CASSLAQVSGANVLTF.